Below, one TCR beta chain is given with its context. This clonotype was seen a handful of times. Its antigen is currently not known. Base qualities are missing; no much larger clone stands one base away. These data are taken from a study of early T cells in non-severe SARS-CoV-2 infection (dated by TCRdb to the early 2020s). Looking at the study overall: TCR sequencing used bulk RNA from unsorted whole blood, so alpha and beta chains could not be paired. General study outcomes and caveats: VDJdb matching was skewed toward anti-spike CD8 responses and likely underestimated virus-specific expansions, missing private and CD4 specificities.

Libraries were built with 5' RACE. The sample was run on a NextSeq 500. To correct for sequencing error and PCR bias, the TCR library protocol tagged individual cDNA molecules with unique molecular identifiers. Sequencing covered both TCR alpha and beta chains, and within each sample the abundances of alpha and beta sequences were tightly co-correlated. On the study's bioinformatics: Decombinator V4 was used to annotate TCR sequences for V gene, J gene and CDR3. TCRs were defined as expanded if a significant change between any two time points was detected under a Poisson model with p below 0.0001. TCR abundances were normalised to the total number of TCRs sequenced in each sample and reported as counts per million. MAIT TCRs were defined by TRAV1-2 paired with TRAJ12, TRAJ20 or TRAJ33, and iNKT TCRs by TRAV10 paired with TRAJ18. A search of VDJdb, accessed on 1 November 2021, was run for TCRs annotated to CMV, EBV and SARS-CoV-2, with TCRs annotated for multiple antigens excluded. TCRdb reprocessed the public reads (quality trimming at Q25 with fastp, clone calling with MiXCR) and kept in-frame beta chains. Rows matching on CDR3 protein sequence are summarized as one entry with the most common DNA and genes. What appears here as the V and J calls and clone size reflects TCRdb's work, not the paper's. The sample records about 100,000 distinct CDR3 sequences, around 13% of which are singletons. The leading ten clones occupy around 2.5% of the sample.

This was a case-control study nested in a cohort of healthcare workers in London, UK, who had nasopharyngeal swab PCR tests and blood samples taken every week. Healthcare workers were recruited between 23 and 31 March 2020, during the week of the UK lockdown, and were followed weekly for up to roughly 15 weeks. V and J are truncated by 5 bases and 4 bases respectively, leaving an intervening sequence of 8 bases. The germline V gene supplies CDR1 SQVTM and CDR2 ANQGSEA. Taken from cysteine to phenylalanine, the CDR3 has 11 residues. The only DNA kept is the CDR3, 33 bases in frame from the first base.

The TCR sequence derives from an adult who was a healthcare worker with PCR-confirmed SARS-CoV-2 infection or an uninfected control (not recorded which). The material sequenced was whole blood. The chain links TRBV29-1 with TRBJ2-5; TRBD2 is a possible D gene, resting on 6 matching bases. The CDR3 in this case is CSVSGGETQYF. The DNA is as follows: TGCAGCGTTTCCGGGGGAGAGACCCAGTACTTC.